This T cell receptor beta chain was sequenced for a study of cytomegalovirus exposure and HLA in healthy donors. Per germline, CDR1 SEHNR and CDR2 FQNEAQ (reference sequence). This CDR3 has 14 residues. J was trimmed by 5 bases and V by 5 bases; bases with no gene match: 5. The study, taken as a whole, reports: Some segments of the V type, notably TRBV6-2 and TRBV6-3, were excluded as indistinguishable. Within the data, a cluster of highly shared sequence variants was likely a sequencing artifact. Presence/absence results assume similar sequencing depth per donor, which may not hold.

This clone was seen only a few times. Its antigen is unknown. Amplification used 60 Vbeta primers and 13 Jbeta primers. The data were produced by immunoSEQ multiplex PCR, yet TCRdb's version contains in-frame clones alone and is incomplete. The sample carries tens of thousands of clones, approximately 52% recorded once. The chain uses TRBV7-9 and TRBJ1-5; 8 bases are shared with TRBD1. Sequenced sample: PBMCs. The sequence was collected from a human donor in good health. The CDR3 here is CASSPGQGYQPQHF. In nucleotides, the CDR3 is TGTGCCAGCAGCCCTGGACAGGGCTATCAGCCCCAGCATTTT.